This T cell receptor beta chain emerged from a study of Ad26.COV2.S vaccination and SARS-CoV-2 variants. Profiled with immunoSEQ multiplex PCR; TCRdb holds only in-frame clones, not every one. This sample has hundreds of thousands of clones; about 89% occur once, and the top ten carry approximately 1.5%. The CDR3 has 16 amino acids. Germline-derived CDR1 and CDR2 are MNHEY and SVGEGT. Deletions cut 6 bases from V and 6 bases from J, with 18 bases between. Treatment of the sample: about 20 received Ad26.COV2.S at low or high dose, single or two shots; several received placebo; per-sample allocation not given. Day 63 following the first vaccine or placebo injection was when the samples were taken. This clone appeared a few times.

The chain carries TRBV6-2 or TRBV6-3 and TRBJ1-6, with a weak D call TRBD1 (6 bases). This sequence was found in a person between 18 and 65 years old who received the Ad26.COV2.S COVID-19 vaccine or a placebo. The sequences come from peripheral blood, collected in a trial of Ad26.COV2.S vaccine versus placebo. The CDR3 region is CASSPAGQGFNSPLHF. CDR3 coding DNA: TGTGCCAGCAGCCCCGCGGGGCAGGGGTTTAATTCACCCCTCCACTTT.